The subject of this entry is one T cell receptor beta chain. The entry originates in a study of blood T cell repertoires in COVID-19. Looking at the study overall: There were acute and convalescent COVID-19 samples, and they came from the United States, Italy and Spain. T cells, B-cell-depleted T cells, or PBMCs provided the cDNA or gDNA that served as material.

Original methodology: Using reference gene primer amplification, nucleated cell counts were estimated. Assay: immunoSEQ multiplex PCR; the TCRdb copy retains only in-frame clones and omits some. The DNA was the basis for D and trimming; V, J and clone size are from that table. The sample includes roughly 140,000 clones, around 90% seen only once; the top ten take approximately 5.4%. Sequences were obtained from peripheral blood. The TCR comes from a human donor in a cohort sampled during active COVID-19.

CDR3 DNA sequence: TGTGCCAGCTCACCAGGGGGCGCGAATGGAAACACCATATATTTT. This encodes CASSPGGANGNTIYF. V usage is TRBV18 and J usage is TRBJ1-3; tentative D call: TRBD1 (6 bases). V was shortened by 2 bases and J by 3 bases, with 11 bases between the two germline ends. CDR1 and CDR2 from the germline V gene are KGHSH and LQKENI. CDR3 size: 15 residues.